Shown below are 22 T cell receptor beta chains from a single sample sequenced in a study of cytomegalovirus exposure and HLA in healthy donors. PCR used 60 Vbeta primers and 13 Jbeta primers. The method was immunoSEQ multiplex PCR; TCRdb's version includes in-frame clones alone and lacks a portion of them. This table holds some 170,000 clones, approximately 75% found once. Sequences were obtained from PBMCs. Source of these receptors: a man aged 25 to 45 in good health and CMV-seropositive.

This clone came up a few times. The chain has TRBV7-8 and TRBJ2-3, with 9 bases aligning to TRBD1. With V trimmed by 1 base and J by 5 bases, 4 bases remained unmatched. Germline V gives CDR1 SGHVS, CDR2 FQNEAQ. This CDR3 contains 15 residues. This chain's CDR3 is CASSLVRDREDTQYF. The CDR3, as DNA: TGTGCCAGCAGCTTAGTCCGGGACAGGGAAGATACGCAGTATTTT.

V and J are TRBV18 and TRBJ1-4, with D perhaps matching TRBD1 (5 bases). Trimming shortened V by 3 bases and J by 1 base, and 12 bases separated the two germline ends. This CDR3 has 16 residues. The germline V gene encodes CDR1 KGHSH and CDR2 LQKENI. The CDR3 bases are TGTGCCAGCTCACCCCAAGGGGCTGGAACTAATGAAAAACTGTTTTTT. Its protein product is CASSPQGAGTNEKLFF.

The chain uses TRBV10-3 and TRBJ2-3; D is possibly TRBD2 (5 bases). V lost 10 bases, J lost 0 bases, and 17 bases lay in between. The CDR3 is 15 residues long. Germline CDR1 and CDR2: ENHRY and SYGVKD. The DNA of the CDR3 is TGTGCCACCTCTGGCCCAGGCGGGAGCACAGATACGCAGTATTTT. Its protein is CATSGPGGSTDTQYF.

This clone was seen just once. The chain has TRBV5-1 and TRBJ2-5; 11 bases map to TRBD2. This CDR3 comprises 16 residues. Germline CDR1 and CDR2: SGHRS and YFSETQ. Losses at the gene ends were 0 bases for V and 0 bases for J; bases not matched to a gene: 1. The CDR3 reads CASSLASGGYQETQYF. The CDR3 coding sequence is TGCGCCAGCAGCTTGGCTAGCGGGGGGTACCAAGAGACCCAGTACTTC.

This clone was found once. This sequence joins TRBV29-1 and TRBJ1-1; D call uncertain. Germline-derived CDR1 and CDR2 are SQVTM and ANQGSEA. CDR3 length: 13 amino acids. V was shortened by 4 bases and J by 4 bases, with 13 bases between the two germline ends. This chain's CDR3 is CSVVLPTGTEAFF. CDR3 DNA sequence: TGCAGCGTTGTCCTACCCACCGGCACTGAAGCTTTCTTT.

The sample holds one count of this clone. This chain connects TRBV19 to TRBJ2-2; D perhaps matches TRBD2 (5 bases). The V gene lost 3 bases and the J gene lost 5 bases, with 10 bases spanning the gap. This CDR3 is 14 amino acids long. Looked up from germline, CDR1 is LNHDA and CDR2 is SQIVND (reference sequence). This CDR3 reads CASSIRGETGELFF. The CDR3 DNA follows: TGTGCCAGTAGTATCCGGGGTGAGACCGGGGAGCTGTTTTTT.

The genes are TRBV2 and TRBJ2-5; 7 positions match TRBD1. The V and J ends lost 3 bases and 2 bases, in that order; junction bases with no gene match: 3. The germline V gene encodes CDR1 SNHLY and CDR2 FYNNEI. The CDR3 loop spans 14 amino acids. The CDR3 region has the DNA TGTGCCAGCAGTGAGAGACAGGGACAAGAGACCCAGTACTTC. Translating it yields CASSERQGQETQYF.

The CDR3: CASSPRGTEAFF. The CDR3 DNA reads as TGCGCCAGCAGCCCCAGGGGTACTGAAGCTTTCTTT. V gene TRBV4-1 combines with J gene TRBJ1-1, with D perhaps TRBD1 (6 bases). V was cut by 4 bases and J by 5 bases, with 8 bases left in between. Germline loops: CDR1 MGHRA, CDR2 YSYEKL. CDR3 size: 12 residues.

The V call is TRBV4-2, the J call TRBJ2-7; 10 nucleotides agree with TRBD2. The CDR3 sequence is 16 residues long. From germline, CDR1 is LGHNA and CDR2 YNFKEQ. Germline trimming cut 4 bases from V and 3 bases from J; bases unmatched to any gene: 9. CDR3 protein: CASSPHEASGGYEQYF. In nucleotides, the CDR3 is TGTGCCAGCAGCCCTCACGAGGCTAGCGGGGGCTACGAGCAGTACTTC.

The V and J genes are TRBV6-5 and TRBJ2-7; the D gene is possibly TRBD1 (6 bases). Germline loops: CDR1 MNHEY, CDR2 SVGAGI. CDR3 length equals 11 residues. The V end was cut by 8 bases, the J end by 2 bases, with 7 bases between. The DNA for the CDR3 is TGTGCCAGCGAGGGGGCCTACGAGCAGTACTTC. It specifies CASEGAYEQYF.

This clone was seen a few times. Other nucleotide sequences in the sample specify the same CDR3. The chain uses TRBV5-1 and TRBJ1-1; D unresolved. V lost 0 bases, J lost 1 base, and 10 bases lay in between. Germline-derived CDR1 and CDR2 are SGHRS and YFSETQ. This CDR3 spans 15 amino acids. The CDR3 reads CASSLEGLRNTEAFF. The CDR3 region has the DNA TGCGCCAGCAGCTTGGAAGGACTTAGGAACACTGAAGCTTTCTTT. Filled out from reference TRBV5-1 and TRBJ1-1, the complete variable domain reads KAGVTQTPRYLIKTRGQQVTLSCSPISGHRSVSWYQQTPGQGLQFLFEYFSETQRNKGNFPGRFSGRQFSNSRSEMNVSTLELGDSALYLCASSLEGLRNTEAFFGQGTRLTVV.

The DNA of the CDR3 is TGTGCCAGCGCACTGCGGGGGACGAACTATGGCTACACCTTC. Protein: CASALRGTNYGYTF. The chain uses TRBV27 and TRBJ1-2; possible D gene TRBD1, 5 bases. The CDR3 runs 14 residues. Germline CDR1 is MNHEY and CDR2 is SMNVEV (reference sequence). V lost 8 bases and J lost 2, with 15 bases in between.

The CDR3 sequence is CASSVGGDYSYEQYF. CDR3 sequence (DNA): TGTGCCAGCAGCGTGGGAGGGGATTATTCCTACGAGCAGTACTTC. This chain links TRBV9 with TRBJ2-7; 7 bases map to TRBD2. The ends lost 2 bases at V and 1 base at J; junction bases unmatched: 6. Germline values: CDR1 SGDLS, CDR2 YYNGEE. The CDR3 covers 15 residues.

This CDR3 is CASSGTSPPNEQFF. For the CDR3, the DNA is TGCGCCAGCAGCGGGACTTCACCACCTAATGAGCAGTTCTTC. V is TRBV5-1 and J is TRBJ2-1, with D possibly matching TRBD2 (6 bases). This CDR3 is 14 amino acids long. Per the germline V gene, CDR1 is SGHRS and CDR2 is YFSETQ. V gave up 4 bases and J gave up 7 bases, with 15 bases separating them.

This chain joins TRBV15 and TRBJ2-1, with 9 bases that match TRBD1. V shed 3 bases and J 1 base; nucleotides not matched to a gene: 16. Looked up from germline, CDR1 is LNHNV and CDR2 is YYDKDF (reference sequence). The CDR3 spans 20 residues. CDR3 nucleotide sequence: TGTGCCACCAGCAGGCCGCCGGGACAGGGACTCGGAAGGTCCTACAATGAGCAGTTCTTC. It encodes CATSRPPGQGLGRSYNEQFF.

The rearrangement links TRBV6-4 to TRBJ1-1; no firm D call. CDR1 is MRHNA, CDR2 SNTAGT, per germline. The V and J ends lost 0 bases and 4 bases respectively, with 6 bases between them. This CDR3 has 13 residues. Written as DNA, the CDR3 is TGTGCCAGCAGTGACTCGGAGGCCACTGAAGCTTTCTTT. Translation: CASSDSEATEAFF.

This chain joins TRBV2 and TRBJ1-1; the match to TRBD1 covers 7 bases. Germline CDR1 is SNHLY and CDR2 is FYNNEI. The length of the CDR3 is 13 residues. Trimming at V came to 6 bases and at J to 2 bases, leaving 3 bases not matched to a gene. The CDR3 DNA follows: TGTGCCAGCAGGAGGGACAGTAACACTGAAGCTTTCTTT. Amino acid sequence: CASRRDSNTEAFF.

The chain is built from TRBV7-2 and TRBJ2-7, with D possibly TRBD1 on 5 matching bases. V lost 2 bases and J lost 9, with 11 bases in between. The V gene's germline CDR1 is SGHTA and CDR2 FQGNSA. This CDR3 region has 12 residues. CDR3 bases: TGTGCCAGCAGCTTATTGGGGCAGGCGCAGTACTTC. Encoded protein: CASSLLGQAQYF.

This chain joins TRBV4-2 and TRBJ2-2; TRBD2 matches at 8 bases. Germline values: CDR1 LGHNA, CDR2 YNFKEQ. The length of the CDR3 is 16 residues. The junction had 7 bases not matched to a gene; V was cut back by 5 bases and J by 2 bases. In DNA, the CDR3 is TGTGCCAGCAGCTTACATAGCGGGGAAAACACCGGGGAGCTGTTTTTT. This sequence encodes CASSLHSGENTGELFF.

To note about this clone: The sample carries other DNA sequences with the same CDR3. DNA for the CDR3: TGTGCCAGCAGCTTGGGGAGCTCTGGAAACACCATATATTTT. Translation: CASSLGSSGNTIYF. The J gene is TRBJ1-3, the V gene TRBV5-4; D is ambiguous. Between the trimmed V and J ends, which lost 0 bases and 0 bases, there was a span of 4 bases. This CDR3 is built from 14 residues. Germline V lookup: CDR1 SGHNT, CDR2 YYREEE (reference sequence).

The chain employs TRBV19 and TRBJ2-7; 8 bases are shared with TRBD1. The CDR3 covers 14 residues. The J segment lost 1 base and the V segment lost 5 bases, leaving 4 bases of the junction unmatched. Germline CDR1 and CDR2: LNHDA and SQIVND (reference sequence). The CDR3 bases are TGTGCCAGTAGTTTCCAGGGGGCTTCCTACGAGCAGTACTTC. This translates into CASSFQGASYEQYF.

V and J are TRBV5-5 and TRBJ1-4; D remains unclear. V was shortened by 0 bases and J by 8 bases, with 14 bases between the two germline ends. Germline-derived CDR1 and CDR2 are SGHKS and YYEKEE (reference sequence). The CDR3 consists of 15 residues. This CDR3 reads CASSLAGGGGEKLFF. CDR3 bases: TGTGCCAGCAGCTTGGCCGGTGGCGGCGGGGAAAAACTGTTTTTT.